Only one count was recorded for the clone carrying this T cell receptor beta chain. Its antigen is not identified. The data were taken from a study of cytomegalovirus exposure and HLA in healthy donors. Study-level points and caveats: Immune exposure was documented only through CMV serostatus. A prior analysis recorded that most TCR beta V segments were productive about 87% or about 30% of the time. Most CMV-associated TCR beta chains were later found to appear HLA-restricted.

60 Vbeta and 13 Jbeta primers were used in PCR. TCRdb's table, derived via immunoSEQ multiplex PCR, lists solely in-frame clones and lacks some. The sample has 200,000 or so clones; around 81% are singletons. Trimming took off 4 bases at V and 2 bases at J, with 14 bases between the two ends. The CDR3 has 15 residues. The germline V gene encodes CDR1 MGHRA and CDR2 YSYEKL. V and J are TRBV4-1 and TRBJ1-2; D possibly corresponds to TRBD1 (5 bases). The origin of this receptor is a woman in her late teens or twenties in good health and CMV-seropositive. The material sequenced was PBMCs. The CDR3 DNA is TGCGCCAGCAGCCTGACATACGGGGGGAACTATGGCTACACCTTC. Translation gives CASSLTYGGNYGYTF.